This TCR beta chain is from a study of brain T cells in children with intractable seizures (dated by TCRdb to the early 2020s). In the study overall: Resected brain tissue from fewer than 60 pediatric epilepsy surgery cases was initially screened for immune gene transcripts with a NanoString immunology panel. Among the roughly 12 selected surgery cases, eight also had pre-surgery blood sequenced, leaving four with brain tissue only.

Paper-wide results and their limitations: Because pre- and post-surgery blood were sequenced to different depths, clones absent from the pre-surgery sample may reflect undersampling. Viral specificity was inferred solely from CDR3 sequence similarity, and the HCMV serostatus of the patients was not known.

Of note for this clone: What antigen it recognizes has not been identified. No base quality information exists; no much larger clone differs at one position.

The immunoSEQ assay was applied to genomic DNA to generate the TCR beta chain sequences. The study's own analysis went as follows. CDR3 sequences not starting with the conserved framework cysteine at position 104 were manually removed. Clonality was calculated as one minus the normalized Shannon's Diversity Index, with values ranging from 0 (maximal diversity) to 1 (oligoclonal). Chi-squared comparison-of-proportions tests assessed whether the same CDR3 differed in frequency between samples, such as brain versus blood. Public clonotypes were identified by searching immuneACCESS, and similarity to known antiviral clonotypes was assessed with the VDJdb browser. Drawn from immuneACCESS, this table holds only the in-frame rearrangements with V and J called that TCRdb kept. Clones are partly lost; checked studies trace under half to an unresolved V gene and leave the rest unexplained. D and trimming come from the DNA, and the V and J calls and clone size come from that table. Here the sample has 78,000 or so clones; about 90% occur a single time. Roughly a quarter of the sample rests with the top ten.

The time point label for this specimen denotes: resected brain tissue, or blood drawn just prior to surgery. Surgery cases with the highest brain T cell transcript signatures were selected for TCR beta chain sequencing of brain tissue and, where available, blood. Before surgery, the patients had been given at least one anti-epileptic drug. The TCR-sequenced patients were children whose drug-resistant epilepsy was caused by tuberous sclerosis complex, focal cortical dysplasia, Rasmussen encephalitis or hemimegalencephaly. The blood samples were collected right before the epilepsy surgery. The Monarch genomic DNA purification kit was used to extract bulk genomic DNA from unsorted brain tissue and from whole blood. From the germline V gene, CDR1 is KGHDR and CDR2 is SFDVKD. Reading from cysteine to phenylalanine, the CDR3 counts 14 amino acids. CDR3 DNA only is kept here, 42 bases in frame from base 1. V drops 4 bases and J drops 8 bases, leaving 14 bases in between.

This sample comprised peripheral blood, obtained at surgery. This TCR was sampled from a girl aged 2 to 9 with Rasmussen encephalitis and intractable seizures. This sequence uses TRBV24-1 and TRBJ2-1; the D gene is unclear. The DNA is TGTGCCACCAGTGACCCCGTTCCAGACCATGAGCAGTTCTTC. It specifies CATSDPVPDHEQFF.